The 20 T cell receptor beta chains listed next were all sequenced from one sample in a study of T cell responses to AZD1222 COVID-19 vaccine. Data came from immunoSEQ multiplex PCR; TCRdb stores just in-frame clones and leaves some out. Here the sample spans around 140,000 clones, more than 90% being singletons. The sample consisted of peripheral blood, taken on day 0 of AZD1222 vaccination. The receptors here all came from an adult in good health.

The rearrangement uses TRBV7-2 and TRBJ2-2; 7 bases map to TRBD2. J gave up 4 bases and V 5 bases, and 4 bases lay outside the gene matches. The germline CDR1 and CDR2 sequences are SGHTA and FQGNSA. This CDR3 region has 14 residues. The CDR3 region is CASSGLAGTGELFF. The CDR3, as DNA: TGTGCCAGCAGCGGTTTAGCGGGCACCGGGGAGCTGTTTTTT.

The chain has TRBV5-1 and TRBJ1-2; a possible D gene is TRBD1 (6 bases). The germline CDR1 and CDR2 sequences are SGHRS and YFSETQ. There are 18 residues in the CDR3. The V end was cut by 4 bases, the J end by 4 bases, with 26 bases between. The CDR3 protein is CASSQDVARGARFYGYTF. CDR3 DNA sequence: TGCGCCAGCAGCCAGGACGTCGCTCGGGGGGCGCGCTTCTATGGCTACACCTTC.

V and J are TRBV4-2 and TRBJ1-1; D unclear. Germline V gives CDR1 LGHNA, CDR2 YNFKEQ. The CDR3 contains 14 residues. V lost 0 bases and J 6 bases, leaving 11 bases between the germline ends. CDR3 region: CASSQDHSLSEAFF. CDR3 in DNA: TGTGCCAGCAGCCAAGATCACTCCCTGTCTGAAGCTTTCTTT.

The chain has TRBV30 and TRBJ1-3; TRBD1 matches at 9 bases. This CDR3 has 15 residues. The germline V gene encodes CDR1 GTSNPN and CDR2 SVGIG (reference sequence). Losses at the gene ends were 3 bases for V and 3 bases for J; bases not matched to a gene: 6. The CDR3 DNA is TGTGCCTGGAGGGGAACAGGGGGCTATGGAAACACCATATATTTT. As protein: CAWRGTGGYGNTIYF.

The chain joins TRBV9 to TRBJ1-5; D possibly corresponds to TRBD1 (6 bases). The V and J ends lost 4 bases and 1 base respectively, with 12 bases between them. Germline lookup yields CDR1 SGDLS and CDR2 YYNGEE. This CDR3 has 15 residues. The chain's CDR3 is CASSTSDRSNQPQHF. The CDR3 bases are TGTGCCAGCAGCACCTCGGACAGAAGCAATCAGCCCCAGCATTTT.

This clone has just a few counts. This chain links TRBV6-4 with TRBJ2-4, with D perhaps matching TRBD1 (6 bases). Germline loops: CDR1 MRHNA, CDR2 SNTAGT. CDR3 size: 15 residues. V was pared by 5 bases and J by 5 bases, with 16 bases between. CDR3 nucleotides: TGTGCCAGCAGTCGAGAACAGGGCCCCCAAAACATTCAGTACTTC. It yields the protein CASSREQGPQNIQYF.

This chain joins TRBV18 and TRBJ2-7, with D uncertain. CDR3 size: 13 residues. Between the trimmed V and J ends, which lost 4 bases and 0 bases, there was a span of 7 bases. The V gene's germline CDR1 is KGHSH and CDR2 LQKENI. In nucleotides, the CDR3 is TGTGCCAGCTCACTATTCGGCTCCTACGAGCAGTACTTC. Its protein product is CASSLFGSYEQYF.

J is TRBJ1-1 and V is TRBV4-3; no reliable D call. The V gene's germline CDR1 is LGHNA and CDR2 YSLEER. CDR3 length: 17 residues. Deletions cut 0 bases from V and 3 bases from J, with 17 bases between. CDR3 nucleotide sequence: TGCGCCAGCAGCCAAGACACTGCCGGATCTTCGTACACTGAAGCTTTCTTT. Translation: CASSQDTAGSSYTEAFF.

This chain connects TRBV6-2 or TRBV6-3 to TRBJ2-7; 7 bases are a match to TRBD2. Germline CDR1 reads MNHEY; CDR2 reads SVGEGT. Losses at the gene ends were 2 bases for V and 1 base for J; bases not matched to a gene: 2. The CDR3 is made up of 14 amino acids. CDR3 sequence reads: CASSYGGESYEQYF. The CDR3 coding sequence is TGTGCCAGCAGTTACGGGGGGGAATCCTACGAGCAGTACTTC.

The V gene is TRBV7-9, the J gene TRBJ1-2; no definite D call. CDR3 length equals 16 residues. Trimming removed 1 base at V and 1 base at J, with 13 bases between. Germline CDR1 reads SEHNR; CDR2 reads FQNEAQ (reference sequence). The CDR3: CASSLVVGWVNYGYTF. The CDR3 nucleotides are TGTGCCAGCAGCTTAGTGGTCGGCTGGGTTAACTATGGCTACACCTTC.

The rearrangement links TRBV7-2 to TRBJ1-1, with 7 bases matching TRBD1. The CDR3 contains 13 residues. Germline trimming cut 6 bases from V and 3 bases from J; bases unmatched to any gene: 4. Germline V lookup: CDR1 SGHTA, CDR2 FQGNSA. CDR3 residues: CASRTGVYTEAFF. In nucleotides, the CDR3 is TGTGCCAGCAGAACAGGGGTTTACACTGAAGCTTTCTTT.

The chain recombines TRBV7-9 with TRBJ1-1; no clear D. The CDR3 runs to 14 residues. From germline, CDR1 is SEHNR and CDR2 FQNEAQ (reference sequence). V was shortened by 3 bases and J by 2 bases, with 10 bases between the two germline ends. For the CDR3, the DNA is TGTGCCAGCAGCTTGGCCGGCGGCAACACTGAAGCTTTCTTT. As protein: CASSLAGGNTEAFF.

The genes are TRBV11-2 and TRBJ2-4, with 7 bases fitting TRBD1. CDR3 length equals 13 residues. V dropped 4 bases and J dropped 4; count of bases not matched to a gene: 1. Germline CDR1 is SGHAT and CDR2 is FQNNGV. The CDR3 region is CASSSDRKNIQYF. The DNA of the CDR3 is TGTGCCAGCAGCTCGGACAGGAAAAACATTCAGTACTTC.

The count of this clone is one. The chain joins TRBV9 to TRBJ2-2, with 7 bases identical to TRBD1. Germline V CDR1 and CDR2: SGDLS, YYNGEE. This CDR3 is built from 13 residues. With 7 bases clipped from V and 2 bases from J, the junction kept 2 bases outside the gene matches. The CDR3: CASGTVNTGELFF. In DNA, the CDR3 is TGTGCCAGCGGGACAGTTAACACCGGGGAGCTGTTTTTT.

This chain links TRBV6-6 with TRBJ1-2, with D unresolved. V dropped 5 bases and J dropped 4 bases, with 14 bases sitting between them. This CDR3 region has 14 residues. Germline values: CDR1 MNHNY, CDR2 SVGAGI (reference sequence). The CDR3 sequence is CASSQITGSYGYTF. The CDR3 DNA reads TGTGCCAGCAGTCAAATCACGGGGTCCTATGGCTACACCTTC.

This chain links TRBV24-1 with TRBJ2-3; no firm D call. Trimming took off 3 bases at V and 2 bases at J, with 5 bases between the two ends. The CDR3 is 13 residues long. Germline V gene lookup returns CDR1 KGHDR and CDR2 SFDVKD. CDR3 protein: CATSDTSTDTQYF. The CDR3 nucleotides read TGTGCCACCAGTGATACATCCACAGATACGCAGTATTTT.

V gene TRBV6-1 combines with J gene TRBJ1-2; no reliable D call. CDR1 is MNHNS, CDR2 SASEGT, per germline. Trimming cost V 3 bases and J 7 bases, with 18 bases left between them. The length of the CDR3 is 15 residues. CDR3 in DNA: TGTGCCAGCAGTGATCAGGTTAACTTACGGGGTGGCTACACCTTC. It specifies CASSDQVNLRGGYTF.

The CDR3 reads CASSSQVPLGYEQYF. The CDR3 coding sequence is TGTGCCAGCAGCTCCCAAGTCCCCTTGGGCTACGAGCAGTACTTC. V gene TRBV5-4 combines with J gene TRBJ2-7; unclear D gene. V shed 3 bases and J shed 3 bases, with 16 bases lying between them. The CDR3 sequence is 15 residues long. Germline V gene lookup returns CDR1 SGHNT and CDR2 YYREEE (reference sequence).

The chain uses TRBV13 and TRBJ1-3; D call uncertain. The V end lost 1 base, the J end lost 0 bases, and 7 bases lay between the germline ends. This CDR3 contains 15 residues. Germline V gene data show CDR1 as PRHDT and CDR2 as FYEKMQ (reference sequence). The chain's CDR3 is CASSLAQTSGNTIYF. DNA for the CDR3: TGTGCCAGCAGCTTAGCACAGACCTCTGGAAACACCATATATTTT.

The chain is built from TRBV7-2 and TRBJ1-4; 8 bases align to TRBD1. The CDR3 totals 15 residues. The trim removed 5 bases at V and 8 bases at J, leaving 10 bases unmatched. Germline CDR1 reads SGHTA; CDR2 reads FQGNSA. In nucleotides, the CDR3 is TGTGCCAGCAGCAAAGACAGGGGTAAAGGGGAAAAACTGTTTTTT. It translates to CASSKDRGKGEKLFF.